The 32 T cell receptor beta chains presented below share a single source sample, sequenced in a study of T-cell reconstitution after alpha-beta-depleted transplantation in children. Study-wide findings and caveats: Newly generated T cells supplied most T-cell counts and diversity one year post-transplant.

Preparation of the TCRbeta library was carried out with unique molecular identifiers. TCRdb re-derived calls from the PCR reads in MiXCR, one entry per CDR3 protein. Of 250,000 to 300,000 distinct CDR3 sequences listed, almost 8% were seen once; the top ten hold approximately 8.2%. No antigen has been assigned to these receptors. The sequencing here drew on peripheral blood, taken 360 days after TCRalphabeta/CD19-depleted stem cell transplant. Receptors originate from a female patient aged 2-9 years who had a stem cell transplant for Fanconi anemia, so the T cells may come from the graft donor.

This clonotype has at least ten counts. The rearrangement joins TRBV15 to TRBJ2-5; tentative D call: TRBD2 (5 bases). V was pared by 3 bases and J by 1 base, with 12 bases between. The CDR3 extends over 15 amino acids. CDR1 and CDR2 from the germline V gene are LNHNV and YYDKDF (reference sequence). The CDR3 is CATSSSLGSQETQYF. CDR3 bases: TGTGCCACCAGCAGTTCTCTAGGGAGCCAAGAGACCCAGTACTTC.

Ten or more counts support this clonotype. The chain links TRBV7-2 to TRBJ1-2; no reliable D call. The ends were cut back, 1 base at V and 0 bases at J, with 9 bases in the middle. The CDR3 is 15 residues long. CDR1 is SGHTA and CDR2 is FQGNSA in the germline V gene. The CDR3 is CASSLDGETNYGYTF. Here the CDR3 DNA reads TGTGCCAGCAGCTTAGACGGGGAAACTAACTATGGCTACACCTTC.

This clonotype has at least ten counts. Relative to the germline gene, one junction end is altered; a read error may explain this. The V call is TRBV5-1, the J call TRBJ2-5; unclear D gene. The CDR3 covers 11 residues. CDR1 is SGHRS and CDR2 is YFSETQ in the germline V gene. Here the CDR3 DNA reads TGTGCCAGCAGTTCAAAAGAGACCCAGTACTTC. Encoded protein: CASSSKETQYF.

The V and J genes are TRBV5-5 and TRBJ2-5; TRBD1 aligns across 8 bases. The ends lost 2 bases at V and 4 bases at J; junction bases unmatched: 7. From germline, CDR1 is SGHKS and CDR2 YYEKEE (reference sequence). The length of the CDR3 is 15 residues. The CDR3 is CASSFSDRGRETQYF. DNA of the CDR3: TGTGCCAGCAGCTTTTCCGACAGGGGTAGAGAGACCCAGTACTTC.

This clonotype was counted ten times or more. This chain uses TRBV5-1 with TRBJ2-1; 11 bases map to TRBD2. V was pared by 4 bases and J by 10 bases, with 7 bases of the junction left unmatched. The CDR3 contains 14 residues. CDR1 SGHRS and CDR2 YFSETQ come from the germline V gene. CDR3 in amino acids: CASSPGTSGHEQFF. CDR3 nucleotides: TGCGCCAGCAGCCCCGGGACTAGCGGCCACGAGCAGTTCTTC.

CDR3 region: CASSPLQGSGANVLTF. CDR3 nucleotides: TGTGCCAGCTCACCTTTACAGGGCTCTGGGGCCAACGTCCTGACTTTC. This chain links TRBV18 with TRBJ2-6; TRBD1 might be the D (6 bases). The CDR3 spans 16 residues. With 3 bases removed from V and 0 bases from J, the gap between germline ends came to 9 bases. Germline CDR1 KGHSH, CDR2 LQKENI.

This clonotype was seen ten or more times. The chain couples TRBV7-9 to TRBJ2-5; 8 bases are a match to TRBD1. The CDR3 loop spans 15 amino acids. The germline CDR1 and CDR2 sequences are SEHNR and FQNEAQ (reference sequence). Trimming removed 3 bases from V and 3 bases from J; junction bases left unmatched: 6. DNA for the CDR3: TGTGCCAGCAGCTTCCGGACGACAGGGGAAGAGACCCAGTACTTC. Its protein product is CASSFRTTGEETQYF.

This clonotype was seen repeatedly, ten times or more. The J gene is TRBJ2-3, the V gene TRBV5-1; a weak D match, TRBD1 (6 bases). Per the germline V gene, CDR1 is SGHRS and CDR2 is YFSETQ. Trimming left V 0 bases short and J 3 bases short, with 8 bases between. The CDR3 runs to 14 residues. The CDR3 nucleotides read TGCGCCAGCAGCTTGGCGGACAGAACAGATACGCAGTATTTT. Protein sequence: CASSLADRTDTQYF. Full variable domain (remainder filled in from reference TRBV5-1 and TRBJ2-3): KAGVTQTPRYLIKTRGQQVTLSCSPISGHRSVSWYQQTPGQGLQFLFEYFSETQRNKGNFPGRFSGRQFSNSRSEMNVSTLELGDSALYLCASSLADRTDTQYFGPGTRLTVL.

There are a few counts of this clonotype. The chain joins TRBV5-6 to TRBJ2-5; unclear D gene. Germline lookup yields CDR1 SGHDT and CDR2 YYEEEE. The V and J ends lost 0 bases and 5 bases respectively, with 14 bases between them. CDR3 size: 15 residues. The CDR3 nucleotides are TGTGCCAGCAGCTTGGTACAGCCCGACTGGGAGACCCAGTACTTC. Amino acids: CASSLVQPDWETQYF.

This clonotype was observed a few times. This chain links TRBV7-8 with TRBJ2-3; weak D call: TRBD1 (5 bases). CDR1 SGHVS and CDR2 FQNEAQ come from the germline V gene. Trimming left V 1 base short and J 3 bases short, with 11 bases between. The CDR3 spans 15 residues. CDR3 in amino acids: CASSLVGQRTDTQYF. The CDR3 DNA reads as TGTGCCAGCAGCTTAGTGGGGCAGAGAACAGATACGCAGTATTTT.

This clonotype was seen many times. The V gene is TRBV7-3, the J gene TRBJ2-2, with TRBD2 matching over 12 bases. Per the germline V gene, CDR1 is SGHTA and CDR2 is FQGTGA. The CDR3 has 16 amino acids. The ends lost 5 bases at V and 4 bases at J; junction bases unmatched: 5. CDR3 sequence reads: CASSPTSGGITGELFF. The CDR3 DNA is TGTGCCAGCAGCCCTACTAGCGGGGGGATCACCGGGGAGCTGTTTTTT.

This clonotype showed up many times. In DNA, the CDR3 is TGTGCCAGCAGTTCTAGAGGACAGGCCCCCGGGGAGCTGTTTTTT. Amino acid sequence: CASSSRGQAPGELFF. The gene calls are TRBV6-5 and TRBJ2-2, with 7 bases that match TRBD1. With 4 bases clipped from V and 6 bases from J, the junction kept 8 bases outside the gene matches. Germline-derived CDR1 and CDR2 are MNHEY and SVGAGI. The CDR3 spans 15 residues.

Many counts were recorded for this clonotype. V and J are TRBV28 and TRBJ1-2, with TRBD1 as a possible D gene (6 bases). The CDR3 covers 16 residues. CDR1 is MDHEN, CDR2 SYDVKM, per germline. V dropped 0 bases and J dropped 3 bases, with 14 bases sitting between them. This CDR3 is CASSLWVQGEDYGYTF. Here the CDR3 DNA reads TGTGCCAGCAGTTTATGGGTACAGGGTGAGGACTATGGCTACACCTTC.

This clonotype turned up a few times. The J gene is TRBJ1-2, the V gene TRBV7-8; D is ambiguous. CDR3 length: 15 amino acids. Germline V gives CDR1 SGHVS, CDR2 FQNEAQ. Between the trimmed V and J ends, which lost 5 bases and 4 bases, there was a span of 17 bases. CDR3 sequence (DNA): TGTGCCAGCAGCCGATCCGGGCCCTGGGGCTATGGCTACACCTTC. This encodes CASSRSGPWGYGYTF. The full variable domain, completed using reference TRBV7-8 and TRBJ1-2, is GAGVSQSPRYKVAKRGQDVALRCDPISGHVSLFWYQQALGQGPEFLTYFQNEAQLDKSGLPSDRFFAERPEGSVSTLKIQRTQQEDSAVYLCASSRSGPWGYGYTFGSGTRLTVV.

The chain joins TRBV4-1 to TRBJ2-1; 7 nucleotides align to TRBD2. Germline V lookup: CDR1 MGHRA, CDR2 YSYEKL. V was clipped by 0 bases and J by 2 bases; unmatched bases: 16. CDR3 length: 20 residues. The CDR3 region has the DNA TGCGCCAGCAGCCAAGATAGATGGGGGGGGGGACGGTACCCCTACAATGAGCAGTTCTTC. The encoded protein is CASSQDRWGGGRYPYNEQFF.

This clonotype was detected many times. The CDR3 region has the DNA TGTGCCAGCGGCCTCTCCTACAATGAGCAGTTCTTC. Translating gives CASGLSYNEQFF. V is TRBV28 and J is TRBJ2-1; D gene uncertain. This CDR3 has 12 residues. Deletions cut 8 bases from V and 0 bases from J, with 5 bases between. Per germline, CDR1 MDHEN and CDR2 SYDVKM.

This clonotype turned up a few times. The chain couples TRBV20-1 to TRBJ2-7, with D unclear. The CDR3 has 12 amino acids. Trimming pared 3 bases from V and 6 bases from J, leaving 12 bases between. The germline CDR1 and CDR2 sequences are DFQATT and SNEGSKA (reference sequence). As DNA, the CDR3 is TGCAGTGCTAGTAGTAGGCGAGCCGAGCAGTACGTC. Protein: CSASSRRAEQYV.

This clonotype was seen repeatedly, ten times or more. The chain couples TRBV28 to TRBJ2-5, with 13 bases that match TRBD2. The CDR3 is 17 residues long. V was pared by 6 bases and J by 5 bases, with 12 bases of the junction left unmatched. Germline CDR1 MDHEN, CDR2 SYDVKM. Here the CDR3 reads CASRIGLAGVVSETQYF. Here the CDR3 DNA reads TGTGCCAGCAGGATTGGACTAGCGGGAGTGGTTAGTGAGACCCAGTACTTC.

This clonotype was observed many times. This rearrangement joins TRBV5-1 to TRBJ2-1; 9 nucleotides align to TRBD2. CDR1 is SGHRS and CDR2 is YFSETQ in the germline V gene. With 2 bases clipped from V and 7 bases from J, the junction kept 16 bases outside the gene matches. The CDR3 extends over 18 amino acids. The CDR3 nucleotides are TGCGCCAGCAGCTTCTACAGCGGGACTAGCTTTGGAGGGAATGAGCAGTTCTTC. Its protein is CASSFYSGTSFGGNEQFF.

This clonotype has just a few counts. CDR3: CSDNRGTPYGYTF. CDR3 coding DNA: TGCAGCGATAACAGGGGCACTCCCTATGGCTACACCTTC. The rearrangement links TRBV29-1 to TRBJ1-2; 7 bases match TRBD1. The CDR3 contains 13 residues. Unmatched junction bases numbered 9, after V lost 7 bases and J lost 4 bases. The germline V gene has CDR1 SQVTM and CDR2 ANQGSEA.

Ten or more counts support this clonotype. This chain joins TRBV4-3 and TRBJ1-2; no definite D call. The germline gives CDR1 LGHNA, CDR2 YSLEER. This CDR3 has 17 residues. V was shortened by 0 bases and J by 6 bases, with 20 bases between the two germline ends. CDR3 bases: TGCGCCAGCAGCCAAGATTTATTGGAGGGCCTGGGAAATGGCTACACCTTC. Protein sequence: CASSQDLLEGLGNGYTF.

This clonotype was counted many times. The CDR3 protein is CASSPRLGRADTQYF. DNA of the CDR3: TGTGCCAGCAGCCCACGACTAGGGAGGGCAGATACGCAGTATTTT. The chain carries TRBV7-9 and TRBJ2-3; 7 bases agree with TRBD2. Germline V gene data show CDR1 as SEHNR and CDR2 as FQNEAQ (reference sequence). The ends lost 5 bases at V and 4 bases at J; junction bases unmatched: 9. This CDR3 is built from 15 residues.

This clonotype was detected ten times or more. The rearrangement links TRBV2 to TRBJ1-6, with 7 nucleotides matching TRBD1. The CDR3 extends over 15 amino acids. In germline, CDR1 is SNHLY, CDR2 FYNNEI. Trimming cost V 8 bases and J 0 bases; bases outside gene matches: 4. The CDR3 reads CASSGQSSYNSPLHF. The CDR3 DNA is TGTGCCAGCTCGGGACAGTCCTCCTATAATTCACCCCTCCACTTT.

This chain joins TRBV6-5 and TRBJ1-5; 7 nucleotides align to TRBD1. The CDR3 runs to 17 residues. Germline trimming cut 5 bases from V and 0 bases from J; bases unmatched to any gene: 10. The germline gives CDR1 MNHEY, CDR2 SVGAGI. DNA of the CDR3: TGTGCCAGCAGTACGTCCGGGACAGTATATAGCAATCAGCCCCAGCATTTT. It codes for CASSTSGTVYSNQPQHF.

This chain's CDR3 is CASSLRRGGGTSGTQYF. CDR3 DNA sequence: TGTGCCAGCAGCTTACGGCGGGGGGGGGGCACCAGCGGGACCCAGTACTTC. This sequence joins TRBV7-6 and TRBJ2-5; the match to TRBD2 covers 9 bases. Germline CDR1 and CDR2: SGHVS and FNYEAQ. Trimming removed 2 bases from V and 7 bases from J; junction bases left unmatched: 14. The CDR3 is 17 residues long.

This clonotype was seen repeatedly, ten times or more. The V gene is TRBV6-2 or TRBV6-3, the J gene TRBJ2-1; D is ambiguous. V lost 5 bases and J 6 bases, leaving 8 bases between the germline ends. This CDR3 contains 12 residues. The germline V gene encodes CDR1 MNHEY and CDR2 SVGEGT. The CDR3 DNA reads as TGTGCCAGCAGTCAAATGGGCAATGAGCAGTTCTTC. This encodes CASSQMGNEQFF.

In this sample, this clonotype turned up many times. The chain links TRBV4-2 to TRBJ2-7; 10 nucleotides match TRBD2. The CDR3 totals 15 residues. In germline, CDR1 is LGHNA, CDR2 YNFKEQ. Trimming at V came to 5 bases and at J to 5 bases, leaving 9 bases not matched to a gene. The CDR3 protein is CASSALSGGENEQYF. CDR3 bases: TGTGCCAGCAGCGCTTTAAGCGGGGGGGAAAACGAGCAGTACTTC.

The chain is built from TRBV5-6 and TRBJ1-2, with TRBD1 matching over 10 bases. The germline CDR1 and CDR2 sequences are SGHDT and YYEEEE. The CDR3 covers 15 residues. V shed 0 bases, J shed 3 bases, and the junction held 2 bases outside the gene matches. CDR3 loop: CASSLGDRGHYGYTF. The CDR3 bases are TGTGCCAGCAGCTTGGGGGACAGGGGACACTATGGCTACACCTTC.

About this clonotype: A much larger clone differs from this one at a single base, so this may be a read error. No conserved phenylalanine or tryptophan is present at the end of the CDR3, so a read error is the likely explanation. The gene calls are TRBV6-5 and TRBJ1-2; no clear D. CDR3 length: 14 residues. Looked up from germline, CDR1 is MNHEY and CDR2 is SVGAGI. Trimming removed 0 bases from V and 4 bases from J, with 9 bases in between. CDR3 loop: CASSYSDDGYGYTY. CDR3 bases: TGTGCCAGCAGTTACTCTGACGACGGCTATGGCTACACCTAC.

This clonotype was detected a few times. The chain recombines TRBV6-5 with TRBJ2-1, with D perhaps matching TRBD1 (5 bases). V was pared by 2 bases and J by 7 bases, with 18 bases between. Germline CDR1 reads MNHEY; CDR2 reads SVGAGI. This CDR3 spans 16 amino acids. The CDR3 DNA reads TGTGCCAGCAGTTACGGTACAGGAGCCGCGGTTAATGAGCAGTTCTTC. Translated, it gives CASSYGTGAAVNEQFF.

The chain recombines TRBV2 with TRBJ1-5; D is uncertain. Germline assignment: CDR1 SNHLY and CDR2 FYNNEI. Between the trimmed V and J ends, which lost 3 bases and 8 bases, there was a span of 5 bases. CDR3 length equals 11 residues. CDR3 region: CASSDQEPQHF. As DNA, the CDR3 is TGTGCCAGCAGTGACCAAGAGCCCCAGCATTTT.

This chain connects TRBV6-2 or TRBV6-3 to TRBJ1-1; D is possibly TRBD1 (6 bases). The V gene lost 6 bases and the J gene lost 6 bases, with 26 bases spanning the gap. Germline loops: CDR1 MNHEY, CDR2 SVGEGT. The CDR3 sequence is 17 residues long. The CDR3 nucleotides read TGTGCCAGCAGGCAGCGGACAGCTACTGATCTTTCGGCTGAAGCTTTCTTT. It encodes CASRQRTATDLSAEAFF.